This T cell receptor beta chain was documented in a study of shared clonotypes between healthy human individuals. General observations from the study: Around 5% of naive CD4 clonotypes were common to four donors. Relative to memory subsets, naive subsets generally showed larger estimated richness.

This clone appeared a single time. Its antigen is not known. The sample holds other DNA sequences that translate to the same CDR3. This CDR3 is 14 amino acids long. CDR1 and CDR2 from the germline V gene are MGHRA and YSYEKL. Deletions cut 1 base from V and 2 bases from J, with 8 bases between. The run depth of the assay was deep. Profiled with immunoSEQ multiplex PCR; TCRdb holds only in-frame clones, not every one. The sample includes over 2 million clones, 92% of them seen just once. V gene TRBV4-1 combines with J gene TRBJ1-2; D not certain. The material sequenced was naive CD4+ T cells from PBMCs. The subset was: CD45RA+ positively selected. The origin of this receptor is a man younger than 30 in good health. Some clones in this sample may be carry-over from other donors' samples. This CDR3 is CASSQVSLNYGYTF. Here the CDR3 DNA reads TGCGCCAGCAGCCAAGTCTCCTTAAACTATGGCTACACCTTC.